Listed here are 11 T cell receptor beta chains from one sample, sequenced in a study of blood T cell repertoires in COVID-19. The protocol was immunoSEQ multiplex PCR, while the TCRdb copy is restricted to in-frame clones and leaves out a portion. This table holds a few hundred thousand clones, around 89% found once. The sequenced material came from peripheral blood. The origin of the receptors is a man aged 30 to 39 with acute or convalescent COVID-19.

This clone has just one count. This chain connects TRBV5-6 to TRBJ2-1; D is uncertain. The CDR3 runs to 11 residues. V shed 6 bases and J shed 8 bases, with 9 bases lying between them. Germline assignment: CDR1 SGHDT and CDR2 YYEEEE. Here the CDR3 DNA reads TGTGCCAGCATAGAGTCGGATGAGCAGTTCTTC. Encoded protein: CASIESDEQFF. Using reference TRBV5-6 and TRBJ2-1 for the parts outside the CDR3, the full variable domain is DAGVTQSPTHLIKTRGQQVTLRCSPKSGHDTVSWYQQALGQGPQFIFQYYEEEERQRGNFPDRFSGHQFPNYSSELNVNALLLGDSALYLCASIESDEQFFGPGTRLTVL.

About this clone: Different DNA sequences within this sample yield the same CDR3. V gene TRBV6-6 combines with J gene TRBJ2-7; a weak D match, TRBD2 (5 bases). The CDR3 sequence is 14 residues long. The V gene lost 0 bases and the J gene lost 2 bases, with 8 bases spanning the gap. Germline V lookup: CDR1 MNHNY, CDR2 SVGAGI (reference sequence). The CDR3: CASSYSKRTYEQYF. The CDR3 DNA reads as TGTGCCAGCAGTTACTCGAAGCGGACCTACGAGCAGTACTTC.

The chain joins TRBV6-5 to TRBJ2-5; 7 nucleotides line up with TRBD2. Germline values: CDR1 MNHEY, CDR2 SVGAGI. Trimming cost V 8 bases and J 5 bases; bases outside gene matches: 8. The CDR3 spans 13 residues. CDR3 protein: CASSPREGETQYF. The CDR3 DNA reads as TGTGCCAGCTCCCCTAGGGAGGGGGAGACCCAGTACTTC.

This clone appeared a few times. The chain employs TRBV2 and TRBJ1-2; D call uncertain. CDR1 is SNHLY, CDR2 FYNNEI, per germline. The V end was cut by 6 bases, the J end by 5 bases, with 10 bases between. The CDR3 sequence is 12 residues long. CDR3 residues: CASSRDSYGYTF. CDR3 coding DNA: TGTGCCAGCAGCCGGGATTCTTATGGCTACACCTTC.

CDR3 nucleotides: TGCGCCAGCAGCTCGGAGGGGCTTGGGGCCAAAAACATTCAGTACTTC. Protein sequence: CASSSEGLGAKNIQYF. V gene TRBV5-1 combines with J gene TRBJ2-4; D possibly corresponds to TRBD2 (6 bases). Germline V gives CDR1 SGHRS, CDR2 YFSETQ. This CDR3 is built from 16 residues. Trimming shortened V by 3 bases and J by 1 base, and 14 bases separated the two germline ends.

CDR3 coding DNA: TGTGCCAGCAGCCCCCAGGGGATCCGCTCTGGAAACACCATATATTTT. Protein product: CASSPQGIRSGNTIYF. The chain links TRBV11-2 to TRBJ1-3, with D maybe TRBD1 (6 bases). V lost 5 bases and J lost 0, with 14 bases in between. The CDR3 spans 16 residues. CDR1 SGHAT and CDR2 FQNNGV come from the germline V gene.

This sequence joins TRBV2 and TRBJ1-4; no reliable D call. Germline V gene sequence: CDR1 SNHLY, CDR2 FYNNEI. V lost 10 bases to trimming and J lost 2 bases, with 11 bases between them. This CDR3 has 13 amino acids. The CDR3 DNA reads as TGTGCCACCAAAAAAGCCACTAATGAAAAACTGTTTTTT. Translated, it gives CATKKATNEKLFF.

The CDR3 spells CASSLGVGSGQETQYF. The DNA of the CDR3 is TGTGCCAGCAGCTTGGGCGTGGGTAGCGGTCAAGAGACCCAGTACTTC. J is TRBJ2-5 and V is TRBV7-2; TRBD2 might be the D (6 bases). V was trimmed by 3 bases and J by 2 bases, leaving 16 bases between them. This CDR3 is 16 amino acids long. In germline, CDR1 is SGHTA, CDR2 FQGNSA.

The chain joins TRBV5-4 to TRBJ1-1; 9 bases are a match to TRBD1. The germline V gene has CDR1 SGHNT and CDR2 YYREEE (reference sequence). The CDR3 runs to 17 residues. The V and J ends lost 0 bases and 7 bases, in that order; junction bases with no gene match: 13. CDR3 amino acids: CASSLGPQGQGEGEAFF. Here the CDR3 DNA reads TGTGCCAGCAGCTTGGGGCCCCAGGGACAGGGCGAGGGTGAAGCTTTCTTT.

This chain joins TRBV11-2 and TRBJ2-3, with unresolved D. The V end lost 6 bases, the J end lost 1 base, and 8 bases lay between the germline ends. The CDR3 length is 13 residues. Per germline, CDR1 SGHAT and CDR2 FQNNGV. This chain's CDR3 is CASRALGTDTQYF. Written as DNA, the CDR3 is TGTGCCAGCAGGGCCCTTGGCACAGATACGCAGTATTTT.

The rearrangement links TRBV27 to TRBJ1-1; the D gene is possibly TRBD1 (6 bases). Trimming pared 8 bases from V and 5 bases from J, leaving 18 bases between. This CDR3 region has 14 residues. Germline values: CDR1 MNHEY, CDR2 SMNVEV (reference sequence). CDR3 in DNA: TGTGCCAGCCGCCGCGGGGGGGCGCGAACTGAAGCTTTCTTT. This codes for CASRRGGARTEAFF.